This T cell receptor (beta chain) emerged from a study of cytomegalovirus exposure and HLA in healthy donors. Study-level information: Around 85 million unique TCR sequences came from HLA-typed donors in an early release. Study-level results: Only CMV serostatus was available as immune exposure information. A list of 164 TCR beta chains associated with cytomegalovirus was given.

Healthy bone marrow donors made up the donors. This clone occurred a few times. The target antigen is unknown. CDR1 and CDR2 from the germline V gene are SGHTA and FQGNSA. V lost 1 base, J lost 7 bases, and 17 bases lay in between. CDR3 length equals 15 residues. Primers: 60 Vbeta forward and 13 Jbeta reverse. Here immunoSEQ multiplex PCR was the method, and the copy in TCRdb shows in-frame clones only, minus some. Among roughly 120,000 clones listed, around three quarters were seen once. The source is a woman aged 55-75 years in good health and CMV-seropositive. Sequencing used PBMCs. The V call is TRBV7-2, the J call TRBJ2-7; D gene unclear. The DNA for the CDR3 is TGTGCCAGCAGCTTAGGACTTCCGTCTATTTCTGAGCAGTACTTC. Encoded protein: CASSLGLPSISEQYF.